This T cell receptor beta chain was profiled in a study of T cell responses to AZD1222 COVID-19 vaccine. Study-wide points: Spike-specific TCR depth and breadth grew after two AZD1222 doses. Nearly half of spike-specific TCRs reportedly target unmutated variant regions. Baseline testing showed seropositivity in only five or six AZD1222 recipients. Clonal diversity was possibly underestimated; the donors were predominantly white British and more often female.

As for this clone: Antigen: not known.

Libraries were prepared by immunoSEQ multiplex PCR; TCRdb keeps only in-frame clonotypes and omits some of them. The data show hundreds of thousands of clones, 85% to 95% seen once. Per the germline V gene, CDR1 is KGHSH and CDR2 is LQKENI. The CDR3 has 15 amino acids. Trimming took 6 bases from V and 2 from J; bases not matched to a gene: 5. The TCR comes from an adult in good health. The V and J genes are TRBV18 and TRBJ2-7, with 12 bases identical to TRBD1. The sequencing used peripheral blood, collected on day 0 of MenACWY control vaccination. CDR3: CASSSGTGGPYEQYF. The CDR3 nucleotides are TGTGCCAGCTCTTCCGGGACAGGGGGCCCCTACGAGCAGTACTTC.